The subject of this entry is one T cell receptor beta chain. Original methodology: From reference gene primer amplification, estimates of nucleated cell counts were derived. Only in-frame clones appear in the TCRdb table, and some are missing; sequencing was by immunoSEQ multiplex PCR. That table gives V, J and clone size, and the DNA gave D and trimming. The sample has about 220,000 clones; about four fifths are singletons. Per germline, CDR1 SNHLY and CDR2 FYNNEI. The CDR3 extends over 15 amino acids. V was trimmed by 10 bases and J by 2 bases, leaving 17 bases between them. The sample originates from a study of blood T cell repertoires in COVID-19. Across the study: Sample material is recorded as cDNA or gDNA derived from T cells, B-cell-depleted T cells, or PBMCs.

The rearrangement links TRBV2 to TRBJ2-2, with a weak D call TRBD1 (5 bases). Material for sequencing was PBMCs or T cells enriched from blood (not recorded which). The receptor was isolated from a woman in her thirties or forties with acute COVID-19. The CDR3 DNA follows: TGTGCCATCACCCGTTTGGGGCTCAACACCGGGGAGCTGTTTTTT. This translates into CAITRLGLNTGELFF.